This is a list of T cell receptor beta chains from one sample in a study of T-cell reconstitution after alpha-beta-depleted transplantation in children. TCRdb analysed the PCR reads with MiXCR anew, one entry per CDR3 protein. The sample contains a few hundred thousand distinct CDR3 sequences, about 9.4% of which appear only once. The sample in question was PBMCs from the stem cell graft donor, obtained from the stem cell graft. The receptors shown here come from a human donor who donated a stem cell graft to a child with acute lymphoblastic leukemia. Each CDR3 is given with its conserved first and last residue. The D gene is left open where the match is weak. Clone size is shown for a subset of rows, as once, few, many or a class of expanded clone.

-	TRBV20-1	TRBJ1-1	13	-	CSARLGLNTEAFF	TGCAGTGCTAGACTAGGGTTGAACACTGAAGCTTTCTTT
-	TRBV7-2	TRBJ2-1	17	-	CASSPLGVMSSYNEQFF	TGTGCCAGCAGCCCCCTAGGCGTTATGAGCTCCTACAATGAGCAGTTCTTC
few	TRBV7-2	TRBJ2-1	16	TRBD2	CASSQPSGRARYEQFF	TGTGCCAGCAGCCAACCTAGCGGGAGGGCTAGGTATGAGCAGTTCTTC
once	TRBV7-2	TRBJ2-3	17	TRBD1	CASSLRQGHLGTDTQYF	TGTGCCAGCAGCTTGAGGCAGGGTCACTTGGGGACAGATACGCAGTATTTC
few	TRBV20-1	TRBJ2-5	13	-	CSARRADRETQYF	TGCAGTGCTAGAAGGGCTGACCGGGAGACCCAGTACTTC
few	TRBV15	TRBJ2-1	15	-	CATSREISSYNEQFF	TGTGCCACCAGCAGAGAGATCTCCTCCTACAATGAGCAGTTCTTC
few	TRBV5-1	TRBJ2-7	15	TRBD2	CASSLPSGRSYEQYF	TGCGCCAGCAGCTTACCTAGCGGGAGGAGTTACGAGCAGTACTTC
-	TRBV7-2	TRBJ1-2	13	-	CASSLIHNYGYTF	TGTGCCAGCAGCTTAATTCATAACTATGGCTACACCTTC
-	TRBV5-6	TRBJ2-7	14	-	CASSLGQTPYEQYF	TGTGCCAGCAGCTTGGGCCAGACACCCTACGAGCAGTACTTC
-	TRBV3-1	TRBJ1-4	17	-	CASSHAYSGTTNEKLFF	TGTGCCAGCAGCCATGCGTATTCCGGGACAACAAATGAAAAACTGTTTTTT
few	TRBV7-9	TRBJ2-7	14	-	CASSLQGPGYEQYF	TGTGCCAGCAGCTTACAGGGACCGGGCTACGAGCAGTACTTC
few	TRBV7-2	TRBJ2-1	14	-	CASSLVASHSEQFF	TGTGCCAGCAGCTTAGTTGCTAGTCACTCTGAGCAGTTCTTC
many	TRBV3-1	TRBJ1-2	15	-	CASSSRDPWRDGYTF	TGTGCCAGCAGCTCGCGGGACCCCTGGAGGGATGGCTACACCTTC
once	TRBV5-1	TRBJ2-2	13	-	CACSLKSTGELFF	TGCGCCTGCAGCCTCAAAAGCACCGGGGAGCTGTTTTTT
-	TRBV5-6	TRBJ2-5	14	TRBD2	CASSAGGARETQYF	TGTGCCAGCAGCGCGGGGGGTGCGCGGGAGACCCAGTACTTC
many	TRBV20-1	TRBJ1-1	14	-	CSALHATAWAEAFF	TGCAGTGCACTACACGCCACCGCATGGGCTGAAGCTTTCTTT
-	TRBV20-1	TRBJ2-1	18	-	CSGRTHTLRAPRYNEQFF	TGCAGTGGAAGAACCCACACCTTACGAGCGCCCAGGTACAATGAGCAGTTCTTC
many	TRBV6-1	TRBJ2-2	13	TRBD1	CASRDRATGELFF	TGTGCCAGCAGGGACAGGGCCACCGGGGAGCTGTTTTTT
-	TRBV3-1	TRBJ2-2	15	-	CASSQGRQPTGELFF	TGTGCCAGCAGCCAGGGCAGACAGCCAACCGGGGAGCTGTTTTTT